A selection of T cell receptor beta chains follows, all from one sample in a study of cytomegalovirus exposure and HLA in healthy donors. Profiling relied on immunoSEQ multiplex PCR, and the TCRdb table lists in-frame clones only, not all of them. The sample yields roughly 130,000 clones, more than 70% seen once. Sample: PBMCs. These receptors were obtained from a man under 40 in good health and CMV-seronegative. CDR3s include the opening cysteine and the closing phenylalanine or tryptophan. Fields, in order: clone size, V gene, D gene, J gene, CDR3 DNA, CDR3 protein. The D gene is left open where the match is weak. Rows give clone size only sometimes, using once, few, many, or a class for an expanded clone.

abundance: -
v_gene: TRBV25-1
d_gene: TRBD2
j_gene: TRBJ2-3
CDR3nt: TGTGCCAGCAGTCCTAGCGGGAGGGCCCTAAAGGCAGATACGCAGTATTTT
CDR3aa: CASSPSGRALKADTQYF

abundance: -
v_gene: TRBV30
d_gene: TRBD1
j_gene: TRBJ1-4
CDR3nt: TGTGCCTTATCTACCGGGACAGGGCCCGAAAAACTGTTTTTT
CDR3aa: CALSTGTGPEKLFF

abundance: -
v_gene: TRBV15
d_gene: -
j_gene: TRBJ1-1
CDR3nt: TGTGCCACCAGCAGAGACAGGGGCCAGATCACTGAAGCTTTCTTT
CDR3aa: CATSRDRGQITEAFF

abundance: -
v_gene: TRBV19
d_gene: -
j_gene: TRBJ2-2
CDR3nt: TGTGCCAGTAGTCCCGACAGGAACACCGGGGAGCTGTTTTTT
CDR3aa: CASSPDRNTGELFF

abundance: once
v_gene: TRBV6-5
d_gene: TRBD1
j_gene: TRBJ2-5
CDR3nt: TGTGCCAGCAGTTACCGCAGGGGGCGAGAGACCCAGTACTTC
CDR3aa: CASSYRRGRETQYF

abundance: -
v_gene: TRBV30
d_gene: TRBD1
j_gene: TRBJ1-1
CDR3nt: TGTGCCTGGGAATATACAGGGGGCTCGAACACTGAAGCTTTCTTT
CDR3aa: CAWEYTGGSNTEAFF

abundance: -
v_gene: TRBV7-9
d_gene: TRBD2
j_gene: TRBJ2-7
CDR3nt: TGTGCCAGCAGACCAGGGACTAGCGGGAGCGAGCAGTACTTC
CDR3aa: CASRPGTSGSEQYF

abundance: once
v_gene: TRBV19
d_gene: TRBD2
j_gene: TRBJ2-7
CDR3nt: TGTGCCAGTAGTATCGTGGTAGCGGGCACCTACGAGCAGTACTTC
CDR3aa: CASSIVVAGTYEQYF

abundance: -
v_gene: TRBV30
d_gene: TRBD1
j_gene: TRBJ2-2
CDR3nt: TGTGCCTGTGCTCCCGGGACAGGGAACGGCGCGAACACCGGGGAGCTGTTTTTT
CDR3aa: CACAPGTGNGANTGELFF

abundance: -
v_gene: TRBV21-1
d_gene: -
j_gene: TRBJ1-1
CDR3nt: TGTGCCAGCAGCAAAGTACGAGTGAGAATGAACACTGAAGCTTTCTTT
CDR3aa: CASSKVRVRMNTEAFF

abundance: -
v_gene: TRBV2
d_gene: -
j_gene: TRBJ1-6
CDR3nt: TGTGCCAGCAGTTACAGGGACGGGGCGGGTTCACCCCTCCACTTT
CDR3aa: CASSYRDGAGSPLHF

abundance: -
v_gene: TRBV4-3
d_gene: TRBD1
j_gene: TRBJ2-2
CDR3nt: TGCGCCAGCAGTGAGGGGGACAGCCTCACCGGGGAGCTGTTTTTT
CDR3aa: CASSEGDSLTGELFF

abundance: -
v_gene: TRBV9
d_gene: TRBD2
j_gene: TRBJ2-5
CDR3nt: TGTGCCAGCAGCGTAGTCCCAGCGGGAGTGGGGGAGACCCAGTACTTC
CDR3aa: CASSVVPAGVGETQYF

abundance: -
v_gene: TRBV9
d_gene: TRBD1
j_gene: TRBJ1-3
CDR3nt: TGTGCCAGCAGCGTAGCGGGGACAGGGCATGGAAACACCATATATTTT
CDR3aa: CASSVAGTGHGNTIYF

abundance: -
v_gene: TRBV7-9
d_gene: TRBD2
j_gene: TRBJ2-7
CDR3nt: TGTGCCAGCAGCTTACGGGAACTAGCGGGAGGGAGCGAGCAGTACTTC
CDR3aa: CASSLRELAGGSEQYF

abundance: -
v_gene: TRBV7-6
d_gene: TRBD1
j_gene: TRBJ1-1
CDR3nt: TGTGCCAGCAGACCCGTTGGGGACAGGGGGCTGTTTACTGAAGCTTTCTTT
CDR3aa: CASRPVGDRGLFTEAFF

abundance: few
v_gene: TRBV2
d_gene: TRBD1
j_gene: TRBJ1-2
CDR3nt: TGTGCCAGCAGTGCCGGGACAGGCGCCCTCTACTATGGCTACACCTTC
CDR3aa: CASSAGTGALYYGYTF

abundance: -
v_gene: TRBV10-2
d_gene: TRBD2
j_gene: TRBJ2-1
CDR3nt: TGCGCCAGCAGAAACGGGACTAACTACTACAATGAGCAGTTCTTC
CDR3aa: CASRNGTNYYNEQFF

abundance: few
v_gene: TRBV5-1
d_gene: TRBD2
j_gene: TRBJ2-7
CDR3nt: TGCGCCAGCAGCGAGACTAGCGGGATGTCATACGAGCAGTACTTC
CDR3aa: CASSETSGMSYEQYF

abundance: -
v_gene: TRBV5-5
d_gene: -
j_gene: TRBJ1-3
CDR3nt: TGTGCCAGCAGCTCCGCGTCAGGGGTGGCAGGAAACACCATATATTTT
CDR3aa: CASSSASGVAGNTIYF

abundance: -
v_gene: TRBV5-1
d_gene: -
j_gene: TRBJ1-1
CDR3nt: TGCGCCAGCAGCTTGATTAGAGTGAACACTGAAGCTTTCTTT
CDR3aa: CASSLIRVNTEAFF

abundance: few
v_gene: TRBV25-1
d_gene: TRBD2
j_gene: TRBJ2-7
CDR3nt: TGTGCCAGCAGTGATAGCGGGAGGACCTACGAGCAGTACTTC
CDR3aa: CASSDSGRTYEQYF

abundance: -
v_gene: TRBV29-1
d_gene: TRBD2
j_gene: TRBJ2-1
CDR3nt: TGCAGCGTGCTAGCGGGAGGGCCCCACAATGAGCAGTTCTTC
CDR3aa: CSVLAGGPHNEQFF

abundance: -
v_gene: TRBV9
d_gene: TRBD2
j_gene: TRBJ2-1
CDR3nt: TGTGCCAGCAGCTCCGGGACTAGCGGGTACAATGAGCAGTTCTTC
CDR3aa: CASSSGTSGYNEQFF

abundance: -
v_gene: TRBV27
d_gene: -
j_gene: TRBJ2-7
CDR3nt: TGTGCCAGCAGTTCCTACGGCGACACGACCTACGAGCAGTACTTC
CDR3aa: CASSSYGDTTYEQYF

abundance: -
v_gene: TRBV18
d_gene: -
j_gene: TRBJ2-2
CDR3nt: TGTGCCAGCTCACTACTCCCAGCGGCCAACACCGGGGAGCTGTTTTTT
CDR3aa: CASSLLPAANTGELFF

abundance: -
v_gene: TRBV30
d_gene: -
j_gene: TRBJ1-1
CDR3nt: TGTGCCTGGAGGGGCTTCACTGAAGCTTTCTTT
CDR3aa: CAWRGFTEAFF

abundance: -
v_gene: TRBV19
d_gene: -
j_gene: TRBJ1-5
CDR3nt: TGTGCCAGCTCTCCCGGGGGGACCCGTATCTATCAGCCCCAGCATTTT
CDR3aa: CASSPGGTRIYQPQHF

abundance: -
v_gene: TRBV7-2
d_gene: -
j_gene: TRBJ1-2
CDR3nt: TGTGCCAGCAGCTTAGCGGCTTCAGGGAATGGTGGCTACACCTTC
CDR3aa: CASSLAASGNGGYTF

abundance: -
v_gene: TRBV18
d_gene: TRBD1
j_gene: TRBJ1-4
CDR3nt: TGTGCCAGCTCAGACAGGGGCCCATCGGGTGAAAAACTGTTTTTT
CDR3aa: CASSDRGPSGEKLFF

abundance: -
v_gene: TRBV7-9
d_gene: -
j_gene: TRBJ1-2
CDR3nt: TGTGCCGGCTTATTATCGGACTTAGCTGACTATGGCTACACCTTC
CDR3aa: CAGLLSDLADYGYTF

abundance: -
v_gene: TRBV29-1
d_gene: TRBD2
j_gene: TRBJ2-7
CDR3nt: TGCAGCACTCACGTAACTAGCGGGAGTTGCGAGCAGTACTTC
CDR3aa: CSTHVTSGSCEQYF

abundance: -
v_gene: TRBV5-1
d_gene: TRBD2
j_gene: TRBJ2-3
CDR3nt: TGCGCCAGCAGCTTCGGACTAGCGCCTAGCACAGATACGCAGTATTTT
CDR3aa: CASSFGLAPSTDTQYF

abundance: -
v_gene: TRBV6-1
d_gene: -
j_gene: TRBJ1-5
CDR3nt: TGTGCCAGCATGGGGAGGGATCAGCCCCAGCATTTT
CDR3aa: CASMGRDQPQHF

abundance: -
v_gene: TRBV6-1
d_gene: -
j_gene: TRBJ2-7
CDR3nt: TGTGCCAGCAGTGATGCGGCCTCCTACGAGCAGTACTTC
CDR3aa: CASSDAASYEQYF

abundance: -
v_gene: TRBV9
d_gene: TRBD1
j_gene: TRBJ2-2
CDR3nt: TGTGCCAGCAGCGCCCGACAGGGCTGGGGCACCGGGGAGCTGTTTTTT
CDR3aa: CASSARQGWGTGELFF

abundance: -
v_gene: TRBV6-1
d_gene: TRBD1
j_gene: TRBJ2-1
CDR3nt: TGTGCCAGCAGGTATACAGGGGCGCTCTACAATGAGCAGTTCTTC
CDR3aa: CASRYTGALYNEQFF

abundance: -
v_gene: TRBV9
d_gene: -
j_gene: TRBJ2-1
CDR3nt: TGTGCCAGCAGCGTCGGGGGTAGTGGTGAGCAGTTCTTC
CDR3aa: CASSVGGSGEQFF

abundance: -
v_gene: TRBV27
d_gene: TRBD2
j_gene: TRBJ2-1
CDR3nt: TGTGCCAGCAGCCCAGGACTAGCGGGACAAAACAATGAGCAGTTCTTC
CDR3aa: CASSPGLAGQNNEQFF

abundance: -
v_gene: TRBV12-1
d_gene: -
j_gene: TRBJ2-1
CDR3nt: TGTGCCAGCAGCTTAGACCAGCGGGAGTGGGCTAATGAGCAGTTCTTC
CDR3aa: CASSLDQREWANEQFF

abundance: -
v_gene: TRBV9
d_gene: TRBD2
j_gene: TRBJ2-7
CDR3nt: TGTGCCAGCAGCGTAGGTGGGGGGGCCTACGAGCAGTACTTC
CDR3aa: CASSVGGGAYEQYF

abundance: -
v_gene: TRBV4-1
d_gene: TRBD1
j_gene: TRBJ2-7
CDR3nt: TGCGCCAGCAGCCCCAACCCGGGACAGGGGGGCGAGCAGTACTTC
CDR3aa: CASSPNPGQGGEQYF

abundance: -
v_gene: TRBV27
d_gene: TRBD1
j_gene: TRBJ1-5
CDR3nt: TGTGCCAGCAGTTTTGGACAGGGCTGGAATCAGCCCCAGCATTTT
CDR3aa: CASSFGQGWNQPQHF

abundance: -
v_gene: TRBV7-3
d_gene: TRBD2
j_gene: TRBJ2-7
CDR3nt: TGTGCCAGCAGCTCTGGGGGACTAGCGGGGGATTACGAGCAGTACTTC
CDR3aa: CASSSGGLAGDYEQYF

abundance: -
v_gene: TRBV7-6
d_gene: TRBD1
j_gene: TRBJ1-4
CDR3nt: TGTGCCAGCAGTAGGACCGGGACAGCTGATGAAAAACTGTTTTTT
CDR3aa: CASSRTGTADEKLFF

abundance: once
v_gene: TRBV29-1
d_gene: -
j_gene: TRBJ2-1
CDR3nt: TGCAGCGGACATAGGGGCAATGAGCAGTTCTTC
CDR3aa: CSGHRGNEQFF

abundance: -
v_gene: TRBV10-2
d_gene: -
j_gene: TRBJ2-7
CDR3nt: TGCGCCAGCGGGCAGAATAGCTACGAGCAGTACTTC
CDR3aa: CASGQNSYEQYF

abundance: -
v_gene: TRBV6-4
d_gene: TRBD1
j_gene: TRBJ1-2
CDR3nt: TGTGCCAGCAGTGACTCGCCGGGACAGGACTACTATGGCTACACCTTC
CDR3aa: CASSDSPGQDYYGYTF

abundance: -
v_gene: TRBV4-3
d_gene: TRBD1
j_gene: TRBJ2-7
CDR3nt: TGCGCCAGCAGCCAAGATCGCGACAGGGGGCCCTACGAGCAGTACTTC
CDR3aa: CASSQDRDRGPYEQYF

abundance: -
v_gene: TRBV6-1
d_gene: -
j_gene: TRBJ2-2
CDR3nt: TGTGCCAGCAACCCCGCAGAATTCACCGGGGAGCTGTTTTTT
CDR3aa: CASNPAEFTGELFF

abundance: -
v_gene: TRBV19
d_gene: TRBD2
j_gene: TRBJ2-3
CDR3nt: TGTGCCAGCAGAAGCGGGAGAGAGGTAGATACGCAGTATTTT
CDR3aa: CASRSGREVDTQYF